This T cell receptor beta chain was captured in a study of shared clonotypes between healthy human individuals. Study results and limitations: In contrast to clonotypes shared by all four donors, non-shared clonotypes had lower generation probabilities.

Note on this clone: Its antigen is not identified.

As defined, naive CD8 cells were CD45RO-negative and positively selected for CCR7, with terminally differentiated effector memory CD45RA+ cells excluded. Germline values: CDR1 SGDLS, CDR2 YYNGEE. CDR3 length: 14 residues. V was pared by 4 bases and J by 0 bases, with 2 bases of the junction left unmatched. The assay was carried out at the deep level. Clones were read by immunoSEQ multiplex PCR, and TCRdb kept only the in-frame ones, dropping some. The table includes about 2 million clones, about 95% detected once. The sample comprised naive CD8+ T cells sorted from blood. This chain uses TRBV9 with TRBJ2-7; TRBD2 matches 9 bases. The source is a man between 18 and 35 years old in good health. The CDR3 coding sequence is TGTGCCAGCAGCCTAGCGGGGCTCTCCTACGAGCAGTACTTC. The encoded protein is CASSLAGLSYEQYF.